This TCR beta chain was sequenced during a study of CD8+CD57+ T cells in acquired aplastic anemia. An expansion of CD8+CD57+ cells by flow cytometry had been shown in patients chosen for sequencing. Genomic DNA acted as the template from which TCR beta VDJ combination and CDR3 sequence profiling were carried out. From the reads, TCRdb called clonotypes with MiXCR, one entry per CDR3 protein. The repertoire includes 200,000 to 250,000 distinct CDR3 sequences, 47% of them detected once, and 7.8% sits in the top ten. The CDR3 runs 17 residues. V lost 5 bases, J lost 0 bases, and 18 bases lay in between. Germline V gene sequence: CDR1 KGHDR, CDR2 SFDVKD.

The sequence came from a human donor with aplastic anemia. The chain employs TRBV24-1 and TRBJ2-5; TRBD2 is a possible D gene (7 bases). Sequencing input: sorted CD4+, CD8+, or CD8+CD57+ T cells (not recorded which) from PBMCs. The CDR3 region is CATSARGLARYQETQYF. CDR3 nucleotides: TGTGCCACCAGTGCGCGGGGGCTCGCCCGGTACCAAGAGACCCAGTACTTC.